This TCR beta chain was recorded in a study of blood T cell repertoires in COVID-19. Study at large: The study drew acute and convalescent COVID-19 samples from the United States, Italy and Spain. In each case, the material was cDNA or gDNA derived from T cells, B-cell-depleted T cells, or PBMCs.

The CDR3 length is 11 residues. Trimming pared 3 bases from V and 5 bases from J, leaving 3 bases between. Germline V gene lookup returns CDR1 SGHRS and CDR2 YFSETQ. Authors' processing steps: Quantification of nucleated cells was approximated via reference gene primer amplification. This table comes from immunoSEQ multiplex PCR, and its TCRdb copy is limited to in-frame clones, with some not included. D and trimming come from the DNA, and the V and J calls and clone size come from that table. This sample has about 120,000 clones, with approximately 84% found just once. This sequence originates from a man aged 65 to 85 with active or convalescent COVID-19. The genes are TRBV5-1 and TRBJ2-1; no clear D gene. The sequencing input was peripheral blood. The CDR3 is CASSSHNEQFF. The CDR3 DNA reads TGCGCCAGCAGCTCTCACAATGAGCAGTTCTTC.